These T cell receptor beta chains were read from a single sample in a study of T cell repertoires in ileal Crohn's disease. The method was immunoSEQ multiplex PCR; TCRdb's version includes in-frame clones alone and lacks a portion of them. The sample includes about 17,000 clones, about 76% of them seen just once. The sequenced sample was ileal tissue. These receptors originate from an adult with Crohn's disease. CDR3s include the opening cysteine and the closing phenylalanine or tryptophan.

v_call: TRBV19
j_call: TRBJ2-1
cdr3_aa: CASRFDSYNEQFF

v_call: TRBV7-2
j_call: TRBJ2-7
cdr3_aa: CASSLIAGGYEQYF

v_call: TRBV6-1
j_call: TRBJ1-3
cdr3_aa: CASKVETGIRNTIYF

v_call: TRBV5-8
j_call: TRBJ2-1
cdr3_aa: CASSFRGTPYNEQFF

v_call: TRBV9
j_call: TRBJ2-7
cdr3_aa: CASSPGSGYEQYF

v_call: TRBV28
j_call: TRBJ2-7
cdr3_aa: CASSFLGRRDEQYF

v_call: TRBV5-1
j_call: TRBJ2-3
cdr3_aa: CASSSQPTSGRGDTQYF

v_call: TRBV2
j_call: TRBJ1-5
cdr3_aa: CASSETYLVRQGWVGNQPQHF

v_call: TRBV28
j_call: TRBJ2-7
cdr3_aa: CASSLDTVSYEQYF

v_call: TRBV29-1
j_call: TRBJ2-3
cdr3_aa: CSVEQLAGGGTDTQYF

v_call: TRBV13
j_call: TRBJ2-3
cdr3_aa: CASSLVGAGGQPSTDTQYF

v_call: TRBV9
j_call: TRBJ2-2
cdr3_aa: CASTRLLNTGELFF

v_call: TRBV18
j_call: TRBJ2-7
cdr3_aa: CASSPLSGEQYF

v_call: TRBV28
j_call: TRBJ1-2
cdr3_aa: CASSSAGGAEYGYTF

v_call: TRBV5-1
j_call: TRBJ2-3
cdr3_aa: CASSLGQGAVDTQYF

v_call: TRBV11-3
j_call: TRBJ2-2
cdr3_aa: CASSYRGGNTGELFF

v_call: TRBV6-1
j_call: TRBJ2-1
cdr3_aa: CASRGDSRTPNEQFF

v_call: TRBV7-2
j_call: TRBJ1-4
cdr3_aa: CATKATATNEKLFF

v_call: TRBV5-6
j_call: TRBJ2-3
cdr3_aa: CASSWQTSGIRNTQYF

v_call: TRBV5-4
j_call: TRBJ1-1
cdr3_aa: CASSLGGWDVNTEAFF

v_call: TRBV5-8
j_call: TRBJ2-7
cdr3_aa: CASSALGIEQYF

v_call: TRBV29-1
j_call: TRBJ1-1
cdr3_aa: CSVEGGVYTEAFF

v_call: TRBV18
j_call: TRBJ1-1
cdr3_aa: CASSPRQGSPMNTEAFF

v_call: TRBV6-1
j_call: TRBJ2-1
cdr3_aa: CASSQIAGGPGEQFF

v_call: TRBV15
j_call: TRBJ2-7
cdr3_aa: CATSVGTSGPYEQYF

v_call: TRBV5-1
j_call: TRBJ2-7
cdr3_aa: CASSLSHGLAYEQYF

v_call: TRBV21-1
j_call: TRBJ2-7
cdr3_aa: CASSTGLAGYEQYF